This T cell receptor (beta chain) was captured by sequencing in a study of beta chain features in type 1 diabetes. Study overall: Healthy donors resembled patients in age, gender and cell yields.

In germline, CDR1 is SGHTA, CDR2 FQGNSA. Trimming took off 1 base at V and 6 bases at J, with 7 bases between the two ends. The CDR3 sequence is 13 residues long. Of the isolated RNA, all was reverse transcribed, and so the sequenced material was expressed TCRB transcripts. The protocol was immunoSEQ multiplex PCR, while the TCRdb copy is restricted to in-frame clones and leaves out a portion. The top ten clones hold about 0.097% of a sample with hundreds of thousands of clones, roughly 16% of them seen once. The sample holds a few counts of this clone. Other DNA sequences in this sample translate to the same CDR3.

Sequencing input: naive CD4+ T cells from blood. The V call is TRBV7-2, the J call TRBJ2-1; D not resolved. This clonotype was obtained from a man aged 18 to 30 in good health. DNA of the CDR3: TGTGCCAGCAGCTTAGTTGGGTCCAATGAGCAGTTCTTC. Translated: CASSLVGSNEQFF.